The 13 T cell receptor beta chains reported below all come from one sample, sequenced in a study of cytomegalovirus exposure and HLA in healthy donors. Primers for the PCR totalled 60 Vbeta and 13 Jbeta. Profiling relied on immunoSEQ multiplex PCR, and the TCRdb table lists in-frame clones only, not all of them. The data contain around 130,000 clones, 77% of them singletons. The material sequenced was PBMCs. These receptor sequences come from a man between 18 and 35 years old in good health and CMV-seropositive.

The V and J genes are TRBV2 and TRBJ2-5; 9 nucleotides agree with TRBD1. CDR1 is SNHLY, CDR2 FYNNEI, per germline. CDR3 size: 17 residues. V trimming: 8 bases; J trimming: 4 bases; junction bases outside the gene matches: 17. DNA for the CDR3: TGTGCCAGCGTCTTGGGGGACAGGGCCGGGGTGGGAGAGACCCAGTACTTC. This gives the protein CASVLGDRAGVGETQYF.

The chain links TRBV27 to TRBJ1-1, with D unclear. The V gene lost 3 bases and the J gene lost 0 bases, with 20 bases spanning the gap. The CDR3 spans 18 residues. CDR1 MNHEY and CDR2 SMNVEV come from the germline V gene (reference sequence). CDR3: CASSLVYGREDMNTEAFF. CDR3 DNA: TGTGCCAGCAGTTTGGTTTACGGACGGGAAGATATGAACACTGAAGCTTTCTTT.

The CDR3 bases are TGTGCCAGCAGCTTACACGCACAGGGGGCAGGGGAAAAACTGTTTTTT. Translation: CASSLHAQGAGEKLFF. The chain is built from TRBV11-2 and TRBJ1-4; 9 positions match TRBD1. The J segment lost 8 bases and the V segment lost 2 bases, leaving 9 bases of the junction unmatched. The CDR3 contains 16 residues. CDR1 SGHAT and CDR2 FQNNGV come from the germline V gene. Based on the CDR3 plus reference TRBV11-2 and TRBJ1-4, the full variable domain is EAGVAQSPRYKIIEKRQSVAFWCNPISGHATLYWYQQILGQGPKLLIQFQNNGVVDDSQLPKDRFSAERLKGVDSTLKIQPAKLEDSAVYLCASSLHAQGAGEKLFFGSGTQLSVL.

This chain joins TRBV30 and TRBJ1-1, with TRBD1 as a possible D gene (5 bases). This CDR3 region has 16 residues. V was shortened by 1 base and J by 3 bases, with 18 bases between the two germline ends. In germline, CDR1 is GTSNPN, CDR2 SVGIG (reference sequence). CDR3 coding DNA: TGTGCCTGGAGTGCCCGGACACCTCCGGTGGACACTGAAGCTTTCTTT. Its protein product is CAWSARTPPVDTEAFF.

In this sample, this clone turned up a few times. The chain employs TRBV18 and TRBJ1-1; D remains unclear. Germline CDR1 is KGHSH and CDR2 is LQKENI. CDR3 size: 14 residues. Trimming shortened V by 7 bases and J by 3 bases, and 15 bases separated the two germline ends. In DNA, the CDR3 is TGTGCCAGCTTCTTCAGTCGGGTGGACACTGAAGCTTTCTTT. Translating gives CASFFSRVDTEAFF.

The V call is TRBV5-4, the J call TRBJ1-2, with D uncertain. This CDR3 comprises 16 residues. The V and J ends lost 0 bases and 3 bases respectively, with 15 bases between them. Germline V gives CDR1 SGHNT, CDR2 YYREEE (reference sequence). The CDR3 reads CASSLGVSDSDYGYTF. The CDR3 region has the DNA TGTGCCAGCAGCTTGGGTGTTAGCGATTCTGACTATGGCTACACCTTC.

The chain employs TRBV6-1 and TRBJ1-3, with 7 bases that match TRBD1. CDR1 MNHNS and CDR2 SASEGT come from the germline V gene. The CDR3 length is 14 residues. Trimming took 7 bases from V and 5 from J; bases not matched to a gene: 8. CDR3 in amino acids: CASILDRARNTIYF. CDR3 in DNA: TGTGCCAGCATTTTAGACAGGGCGCGAAACACCATATATTTT.

Only a few counts were recorded for this clone. The V call is TRBV5-1, the J call TRBJ2-7; TRBD1 is a possible D gene (6 bases). Germline V gene data show CDR1 as SGHRS and CDR2 as YFSETQ. This CDR3 is built from 15 residues. Trimming removed 1 base at V and 3 bases at J, with 14 bases between. Here the CDR3 reads CASSLTPDRYYEQYF. DNA of the CDR3: TGCGCCAGCAGCTTGACTCCTGACAGGTACTACGAGCAGTACTTC.

The chain has TRBV19 and TRBJ1-2; a possible D gene is TRBD1 (6 bases). Germline CDR1 is LNHDA and CDR2 is SQIVND (reference sequence). This CDR3 has 15 residues. V lost 1 base to trimming and J lost 7 bases, with 16 bases between them. The CDR3 loop reads CASSIANRETSGYTF. The CDR3 DNA is TGTGCCAGTAGTATAGCCAACAGGGAAACGAGTGGCTACACCTTC.

This clone occurred a few times. The chain has TRBV30 and TRBJ1-3; D gene unclear. The CDR3 length is 14 residues. Trimming shortened V by 5 bases and J by 0 bases, and 11 bases separated the two germline ends. The germline CDR1 and CDR2 sequences are GTSNPN and SVGIG (reference sequence). CDR3 sequence reads: CAWQAGHSGNTIYF. In nucleotides, the CDR3 is TGTGCCTGGCAAGCAGGTCACTCTGGAAACACCATATATTTT.

About this clone: One end of the junction fails to match germline, which may point to a read error. V usage is TRBV23-1 and J usage is TRBJ1-1, with 10 nucleotides matching TRBD1. TRBV23-1 is an ORF, with its function uncertain. The CDR3 has 14 amino acids. CDR3 sequence: CASTQHGQGVRAFF. The CDR3 DNA sequence: TGCGCCAGCACTCAACACGGACAGGGGGTAAGGGCTTTCTTT.

This chain joins TRBV10-1 and TRBJ1-1, with 7 bases identical to TRBD1. The V segment lost 4 bases and the J segment 1 base; nucleotides outside the gene matches: 3. Germline CDR1 reads WNHNN; CDR2 reads SYGVQD (reference sequence). CDR3 length equals 14 residues. CDR3 in amino acids: CASSVDRENTEAFF. The CDR3 DNA reads TGCGCCAGCAGTGTTGACAGGGAGAACACTGAAGCTTTCTTT.

This chain uses TRBV7-2 with TRBJ2-7, with D uncertain. V was pared by 4 bases and J by 7 bases, with 14 bases between. This CDR3 spans 13 amino acids. Germline CDR1 is SGHTA and CDR2 is FQGNSA. The CDR3 sequence: CASSSFSGWEQYF. CDR3 nucleotides: TGTGCCAGCAGCTCCTTTTCCGGTTGGGAGCAGTACTTC.